This entry lists 23 T cell receptor beta chains sequenced from one sample in a study of shared clonotypes between healthy human individuals. Produced via immunoSEQ multiplex PCR; TCRdb's table is partial and in-frame only. The table lists hundreds of thousands of clones, about four fifths of them singletons. Sequencing was done on a sample of PBMCs. These receptors came from a woman in her thirties or forties in good health. Some clones in this sample may be carry-over from other donors' samples.

This chain links TRBV11-2 with TRBJ1-1; 9 nucleotides align to TRBD1. Unmatched junction bases numbered 14, after V lost 4 bases and J lost 5 bases. The germline gives CDR1 SGHAT, CDR2 FQNNGV. This CDR3 contains 17 residues. Here the CDR3 DNA reads TGTGCCAGCAGCTCTCGGACAGGGGAGGGATTGGGGACTGAAGCTTTCTTT. Protein sequence: CASSSRTGEGLGTEAFF.

CDR3 nucleotides: TGTGCCAGTAGTATGAACAGGGATGCTGAAGCTTTCTTT. This gives the protein CASSMNRDAEAFF. This chain connects TRBV19 to TRBJ1-1, with TRBD1 as a possible D gene (6 bases). Per the germline V gene, CDR1 is LNHDA and CDR2 is SQIVND (reference sequence). With 3 bases removed from V and 6 bases from J, the gap between germline ends came to 11 bases. This CDR3 is built from 13 residues.

The genes are TRBV5-4 and TRBJ2-1; D not resolved. The ends were cut back, 3 bases at V and 3 bases at J, with 13 bases in the middle. From germline, CDR1 is SGHNT and CDR2 YYREEE (reference sequence). The CDR3 consists of 15 residues. As DNA, the CDR3 is TGTGCCAGCAGCTCCCCCCTAGGGATCTACAATGAGCAGTTCTTC. Translating it yields CASSSPLGIYNEQFF. The full variable domain, rest sourced from reference TRBV5-4 and TRBJ2-1, is ETGVTQSPTHLIKTRGQQVTLRCSSQSGHNTVSWYQQALGQGPQFIFQYYREEENGRGNFPPRFSGLQFPNYSSELNVNALELDDSALYLCASSSPLGIYNEQFFGPGTRLTVL.

The V call is TRBV6-4, the J call TRBJ2-4; 9 nucleotides match TRBD2. This CDR3 spans 11 amino acids. Germline-derived CDR1 and CDR2 are MRHNA and SNTAGT. Trimming at V came to 6 bases and at J to 15 bases, leaving 6 bases not matched to a gene. CDR3 in DNA: TGTGCCAGCAGGTCCCCTAGCGGGACGTACTTC. Residues: CASRSPSGTYF.

The chain recombines TRBV25-1 with TRBJ2-7; D gene unclear. Per germline, CDR1 MGHDK and CDR2 SYGVNS. The CDR3 contains 12 residues. V was trimmed by 7 bases and J by 3 bases, leaving 10 bases between them. CDR3 loop: CASMGFGYEQYF. CDR3 nucleotide sequence: TGTGCCAGCATGGGGTTTGGCTACGAGCAGTACTTC.

The rearrangement uses TRBV4-3 and TRBJ2-5, with D possibly being TRBD2 (5 bases). The J call is doubtful: the DNA matches TRBJ2-7 better. The length of the CDR3 is 15 residues. Per germline, CDR1 LGHNA and CDR2 YSLEER. The CDR3 sequence is CASSQDGGPTYEQYF. In nucleotides, the CDR3 is TGCGCCAGCAGCCAAGATGGCGGGCCCACCTACGAGCAGTACTTC.

V is TRBV9 and J is TRBJ2-5; 7 bases fit TRBD1. Trimming cost V 3 bases and J 7 bases; bases outside gene matches: 9. Germline V CDR1 and CDR2: SGDLS, YYNGEE. The CDR3 loop spans 14 amino acids. This CDR3 is CASSDRDSRGTQYF. The DNA for the CDR3 is TGTGCCAGCAGCGACCGGGACAGCCGGGGGACCCAGTACTTC.

The chain combines TRBV11-2 with TRBJ1-5; possible D gene TRBD1, 6 bases. Per the germline V gene, CDR1 is SGHAT and CDR2 is FQNNGV. This CDR3 contains 15 residues. The V and J ends lost 2 bases and 2 bases respectively, with 10 bases between them. The CDR3 loop reads CASSLMAGGNQPQHF. The CDR3 DNA sequence: TGTGCCAGCAGCTTAATGGCAGGGGGCAATCAGCCCCAGCATTTT.

There are many counts of this clone. The chain is built from TRBV7-2 and TRBJ1-5; D gene ambiguous. This CDR3 has 13 residues. Between the trimmed V and J ends, which lost 5 bases and 8 bases, there was a span of 13 bases. Germline lookup yields CDR1 SGHTA and CDR2 FQGNSA. The CDR3 region has the DNA TGTGCCAGCAGCACGGACCGAGTGAAGCCCCAGCATTTT. It codes for CASSTDRVKPQHF.

CDR3 bases: TGTGCCACCAGCAGAGGAGGGACTAGTATCTACGAGCAGTACTTC. Its protein product is CATSRGGTSIYEQYF. The genes are TRBV15 and TRBJ2-7, with 8 nucleotides matching TRBD2. Germline V CDR1 and CDR2: LNHNV, YYDKDF (reference sequence). The junction had 5 bases not matched to a gene; V was cut back by 1 base and J by 3 bases. This CDR3 spans 15 amino acids.

J is TRBJ1-2 and V is TRBV6-5, with 8 bases that match TRBD1. Looked up from germline, CDR1 is MNHEY and CDR2 is SVGAGI. J gave up 2 bases and V 6 bases, and 5 bases lay outside the gene matches. The CDR3 runs 14 residues. The chain's CDR3 is CASSPRTGNYGYTF. DNA for the CDR3: TGTGCCAGCAGCCCTCGGACAGGGAACTATGGCTACACCTTC.

This sequence joins TRBV6-5 and TRBJ2-3, with D possibly matching TRBD2 (5 bases). V was pared by 0 bases and J by 4 bases, with 11 bases between. This CDR3 is built from 15 residues. From germline, CDR1 is MNHEY and CDR2 SVGAGI. The CDR3, as DNA: TGTGCCAGCAGTTACTCGACGGAGGACTCAGATACGCAGTATTTT. Translating gives CASSYSTEDSDTQYF.

The chain carries TRBV28 and TRBJ1-1; no clear D gene. Germline CDR1 MDHEN, CDR2 SYDVKM. V gave up 5 bases and J gave up 8 bases, with 12 bases separating them. The CDR3 loop spans 12 amino acids. CDR3 bases: TGTGCCAGCAGTCCACCGGGGTGGGAAGCTTTCTTT. Translating it yields CASSPPGWEAFF.

This clone was detected many times. The rearrangement uses TRBV18 and TRBJ2-7, with D perhaps matching TRBD2 (6 bases). The germline V gene encodes CDR1 KGHSH and CDR2 LQKENI. Between the trimmed V and J ends, which lost 0 bases and 4 bases, there was a span of 13 bases. The length of the CDR3 is 15 residues. The chain's CDR3 is CASSPPGFRGYEQYF. The CDR3, as DNA: TGTGCCAGCTCACCACCGGGATTTCGGGGGTACGAGCAGTACTTC. The full variable domain, with the rest looked up from reference TRBV18 and TRBJ2-7, is NAGVMQNPRHLVRRRGQEARLRCSPMKGHSHVYWYRQLPEEGLKFMVYLQKENIIDESGMPKERFSAEFPKEGPSILRIQQVVRGDSAAYFCASSPPGFRGYEQYFGPGTRLTVT.

There are a few counts of this clone. The V call is TRBV7-6, the J call TRBJ2-7, with TRBD2 identical over 12 bases. The CDR3 consists of 19 residues. Germline-derived CDR1 and CDR2 are SGHVS and FNYEAQ. The J segment lost 4 bases and the V segment lost 0 bases, leaving 13 bases of the junction unmatched. CDR3 region: CASSLAPKRTSGVDYEQYF. The CDR3 nucleotides read TGTGCCAGCAGCTTAGCCCCGAAGAGGACTAGCGGGGTCGATTACGAGCAGTACTTC.

Of note for this clone: This same CDR3 is encoded by further DNA sequences in the sample. The CDR3 coding sequence is TGTGCCTGGAGTGCAGGACTAGCGGGAGAGACCCAGTACTTC. Residues: CAWSAGLAGETQYF. The genes are TRBV30 and TRBJ2-5; the match to TRBD2 covers 11 bases. The germline gives CDR1 GTSNPN, CDR2 SVGIG (reference sequence). The CDR3 covers 14 residues. Losses at the gene ends were 1 base for V and 4 bases for J; bases not matched to a gene: 2.

The V gene is TRBV11-1, the J gene TRBJ2-1; 13 positions agree with TRBD2. The CDR3 totals 16 residues. Germline V gives CDR1 SGHAT, CDR2 FQDESV (reference sequence). J was trimmed by 4 bases and V by 4 bases; bases with no gene match: 4. The CDR3 region is CASSSTSGRPYNEQFF. The CDR3 DNA is TGTGCCAGCAGCTCGACTAGCGGGAGGCCTTACAATGAGCAGTTCTTC.

The sample holds one count of this clone. V is TRBV9 and J is TRBJ1-3; possible D gene TRBD1, 6 bases. This CDR3 is built from 17 residues. With 3 bases removed from V and 0 bases from J, the gap between germline ends came to 16 bases. Germline lookup yields CDR1 SGDLS and CDR2 YYNGEE. CDR3 coding DNA: TGTGCCAGCAGCGGACACAGGGCGCCGGTCTCTGGAAACACCATATATTTT. Protein sequence: CASSGHRAPVSGNTIYF.

The genes are TRBV7-2 and TRBJ1-1; 7 bases map to TRBD1. The CDR3 spans 15 residues. The trim removed 5 bases at V and 3 bases at J, leaving 9 bases unmatched. CDR1 SGHTA and CDR2 FQGNSA come from the germline V gene. The CDR3: CASSSRQGQDTEAFF. DNA for the CDR3: TGTGCCAGCAGCAGTCGACAGGGTCAGGACACTGAAGCTTTCTTT.

V is TRBV4-3 and J is TRBJ2-1, with 12 nucleotides matching TRBD2. The CDR3 consists of 18 residues. The junction had 13 bases not matched to a gene; V was cut back by 1 base and J by 9 bases. Germline CDR1 LGHNA, CDR2 YSLEER. Here the CDR3 DNA reads TGCGCCAGCAGCCAAGTTCAACTAGCGGGAGGTTATCGGAGTGAGCAGTTCTTC. It translates to CASSQVQLAGGYRSEQFF.

This chain links TRBV15 with TRBJ1-2; the D is unclear. The CDR3 covers 14 residues. Germline V lookup: CDR1 LNHNV, CDR2 YYDKDF (reference sequence). Deletions cut 0 bases from V and 6 bases from J, with 11 bases between. The CDR3 DNA follows: TGTGCCACCAGCAGAGACAGATTTGTGGATGGCTACACCTTC. Its translation: CATSRDRFVDGYTF.

The chain joins TRBV7-9 to TRBJ2-5; the D gene could be TRBD1 or TRBD2 (5 bases each). The V end was cut by 3 bases, the J end by 1 base, with 9 bases between. The CDR3 covers 14 residues. The germline V gene encodes CDR1 SEHNR and CDR2 FQNEAQ (reference sequence). The CDR3 is CASSFPGGQETQYF. CDR3 bases: TGTGCCAGCAGCTTCCCTGGGGGCCAAGAGACCCAGTACTTC.

The chain is built from TRBV2 and TRBJ2-3; 11 nucleotides align to TRBD2. This CDR3 spans 16 amino acids. CDR1 SNHLY and CDR2 FYNNEI come from the germline V gene. V gave up 4 bases and J gave up 0 bases; unmatched junction bases: 3. The CDR3: CASSAGTSGSTDTQYF. The DNA for the CDR3 is TGTGCCAGCAGTGCCGGGACTAGCGGAAGCACAGATACGCAGTATTTT. The full variable domain, completed using reference TRBV2 and TRBJ2-3, is EPEVTQTPSHQVTQMGQEVILRCVPISNHLYFYWYRQILGQKVEFLVSFYNNEISEKSEIFDDQFSVERPDGSNFTLKIRSTKLEDSAMYFCASSAGTSGSTDTQYFGPGTRLTVL.